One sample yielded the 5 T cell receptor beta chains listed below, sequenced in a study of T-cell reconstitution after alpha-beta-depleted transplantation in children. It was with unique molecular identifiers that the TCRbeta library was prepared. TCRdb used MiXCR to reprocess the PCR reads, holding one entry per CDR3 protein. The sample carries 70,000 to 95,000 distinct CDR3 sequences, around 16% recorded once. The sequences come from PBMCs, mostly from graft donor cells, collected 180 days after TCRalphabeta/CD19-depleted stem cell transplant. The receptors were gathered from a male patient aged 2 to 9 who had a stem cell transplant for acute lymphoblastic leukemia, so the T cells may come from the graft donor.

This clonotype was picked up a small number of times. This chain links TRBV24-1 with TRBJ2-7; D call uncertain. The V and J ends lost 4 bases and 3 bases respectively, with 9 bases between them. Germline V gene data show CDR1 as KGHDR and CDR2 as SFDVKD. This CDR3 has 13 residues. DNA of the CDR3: TGTGCCACCAGTGAGAACACCAACTACGAGCAGTACTTC. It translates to CATSENTNYEQYF.

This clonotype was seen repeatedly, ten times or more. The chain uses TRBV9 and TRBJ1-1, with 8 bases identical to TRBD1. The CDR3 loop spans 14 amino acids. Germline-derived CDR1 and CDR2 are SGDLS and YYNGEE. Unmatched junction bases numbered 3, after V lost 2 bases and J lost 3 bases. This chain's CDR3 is CASSVTGDDTEAFF. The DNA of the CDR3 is TGTGCCAGCAGCGTGACAGGGGATGACACTGAAGCTTTCTTT.

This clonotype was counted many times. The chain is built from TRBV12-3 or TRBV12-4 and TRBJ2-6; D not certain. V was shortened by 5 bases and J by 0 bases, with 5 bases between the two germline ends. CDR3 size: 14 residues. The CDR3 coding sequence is TGTGCCAGCAGTATTAACTCTGGGGCCAACGTCCTGACTTTC. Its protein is CASSINSGANVLTF.

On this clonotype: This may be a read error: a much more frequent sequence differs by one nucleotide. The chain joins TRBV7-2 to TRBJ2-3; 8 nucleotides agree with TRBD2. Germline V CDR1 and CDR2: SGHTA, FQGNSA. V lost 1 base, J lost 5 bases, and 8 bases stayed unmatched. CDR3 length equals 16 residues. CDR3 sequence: CASSLVMREAKDTQYF. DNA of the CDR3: TGTGCCAGCAGCTTAGTTATGCGGGAGGCCAAAGATACGCAGTATTTT. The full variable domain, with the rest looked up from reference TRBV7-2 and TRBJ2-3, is GAGVSQSPSNKVTEKGKDVELRCDPISGHTALYWYRQSLGQGLEFLIYFQGNSAPDKSGLPSDRFSAERTGGSVSTLTIQRTQQEDSAVYLCASSLVMREAKDTQYFGPGTRLTVL.

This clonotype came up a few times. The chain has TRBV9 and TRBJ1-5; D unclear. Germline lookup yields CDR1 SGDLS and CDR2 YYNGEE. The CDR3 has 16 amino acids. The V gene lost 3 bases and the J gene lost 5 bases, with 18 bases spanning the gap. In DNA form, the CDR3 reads TGTGCCAGCAGCGCTTCTTTGGAAGACTACGATCAGCCCCAGCATTTT. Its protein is CASSASLEDYDQPQHF.